Presented here are 26 T cell receptor beta chains from one specimen sequenced in a study of radiation and T cells in renal cell carcinoma. Method: immunoSEQ multiplex PCR; TCRdb's copy keeps in-frame clones and lacks some. Of under 65,000 clones in the sample, 60% to 85% were seen once. Specified time point: baseline pretreatment blood. Treatment noted: 15 Gy SBRT to primary tumor, nephrectomy 4 weeks later. The sample was blood, taken from a patient whose treatment included radiotherapy and nephrectomy. These receptors came from a man aged 55 to 70 with renal cell carcinoma.

The chain couples TRBV6-1 to TRBJ1-4; weak D call: TRBD1 (5 bases). CDR1 MNHNS and CDR2 SASEGT come from the germline V gene. Deletions cut 2 bases from V and 4 bases from J, with 11 bases between. The CDR3 spans 15 residues. In DNA form, the CDR3 reads TGTGCCAGCAGTGAAAAGAACAGGTTTAATGAAAAACTGTTTTTT. Its protein is CASSEKNRFNEKLFF.

The V call is TRBV6-5, the J call TRBJ1-3, with TRBD1 identical over 8 bases. The ends lost 7 bases at V and 4 bases at J; junction bases unmatched: 3. Germline V gives CDR1 MNHEY, CDR2 SVGAGI. This CDR3 comprises 13 residues. CDR3 in DNA: TGTGCCAGCACAGGGGGCTGGGGAAACACCATATATTTT. Protein product: CASTGGWGNTIYF.

This clone showed up many times. This chain uses TRBV5-1 with TRBJ1-1; 7 bases are shared with TRBD1. V lost 2 bases, J lost 3 bases, and 1 base stayed unmatched. The CDR3 length is 13 residues. Germline values: CDR1 SGHRS, CDR2 YFSETQ. The CDR3 loop is CASSLTGDTEAFF. Written as DNA, the CDR3 is TGCGCCAGCAGCTTAACAGGGGACACTGAAGCTTTCTTT.

The chain joins TRBV6-4 to TRBJ2-1; TRBD2 aligns across 7 bases. J was trimmed by 2 bases and V by 7 bases; bases with no gene match: 5. The CDR3 consists of 14 residues. Germline V CDR1 and CDR2: MRHNA, SNTAGT. The CDR3: CASMEGGAYNEQFF. In DNA form, the CDR3 reads TGTGCCAGCATGGAGGGAGGGGCCTACAATGAGCAGTTCTTC.

The gene calls are TRBV6-6 and TRBJ2-1; the D is unclear. Germline CDR1 reads MNHNY; CDR2 reads SVGAGI (reference sequence). With 2 bases removed from V and 0 bases from J, the gap between germline ends came to 11 bases. This CDR3 is built from 16 residues. The CDR3 region is CASSYGLTASYNEQFF. The DNA for the CDR3 is TGTGCCAGCAGTTACGGTCTCACCGCCTCCTACAATGAGCAGTTCTTC.

The chain couples TRBV6-1 to TRBJ2-3; 9 bases fit TRBD1. V lost 6 bases and J lost 4; bases outside the gene matches: 5. This CDR3 contains 14 residues. Per the germline V gene, CDR1 is MNHNS and CDR2 is SASEGT. The CDR3: CASSPRTGADTQYF. The CDR3, as DNA: TGTGCCAGCAGCCCTAGGACAGGGGCAGATACGCAGTATTTT.

The CDR3 here is CASSGGQPNEKLFF. The CDR3 nucleotides read TGCGCCAGCAGCGGGGGACAGCCTAATGAAAAACTGTTTTTT. This chain uses TRBV5-1 with TRBJ1-4; 7 bases are shared with TRBD1. This CDR3 spans 14 amino acids. CDR1 is SGHRS, CDR2 YFSETQ, per germline. Trimming took 4 bases from V and 3 from J; bases not matched to a gene: 3.

V usage is TRBV15 and J usage is TRBJ2-1; TRBD1 matches at 8 bases. Germline CDR1 is LNHNV and CDR2 is YYDKDF (reference sequence). The trim removed 4 bases at V and 5 bases at J, leaving 10 bases unmatched. The CDR3 runs to 16 residues. The CDR3 spells CATSTHRGFGNNEQFF. The CDR3 DNA reads as TGTGCCACCAGCACCCACAGGGGGTTCGGAAACAATGAGCAGTTCTTC.

About this clone itself: The junction does not match germline at one end; this may be a read error. The chain combines TRBV5-6 with TRBJ1-1; possible D gene TRBD1, 6 bases. This CDR3 is 14 amino acids long. Looked up from germline, CDR1 is SGHDT and CDR2 is YYEEEE. In DNA, the CDR3 is TGTGCCAGCAGCCAAATAAACAGGGAATCTGAGGAGGGCTTT. Its translation: CASSQINRESEEGF.

The chain uses TRBV27 and TRBJ2-7, with 9 bases that match TRBD2. V trimming: 0 bases; J trimming: 5 bases; junction bases outside the gene matches: 5. Germline-derived CDR1 and CDR2 are MNHEY and SMNVEV (reference sequence). CDR3 size: 15 residues. The CDR3 bases are TGTGCCAGCAGTTTATCCGCGGGAGGGCTTCACGAGCAGTACGTC. It encodes CASSLSAGGLHEQYV.

The V and J genes are TRBV6-4 and TRBJ2-3; 15 nucleotides agree with TRBD2. This CDR3 is built from 16 residues. J lost 3 bases, V lost 2 bases, and 0 bases had no gene match. Looked up from germline, CDR1 is MRHNA and CDR2 is SNTAGT. The CDR3 protein is CASSDGTSGGTDTQYF. The CDR3 DNA sequence: TGTGCCAGCAGTGACGGGACTAGCGGGGGGACAGATACGCAGTATTTT.

The chain couples TRBV6-1 to TRBJ1-2; D remains ambiguous. The CDR3 sequence is 14 residues long. Germline CDR1 is MNHNS and CDR2 is SASEGT. The V gene lost 9 bases and the J gene lost 4 bases, with 18 bases spanning the gap. CDR3 nucleotides: TGTGCCAGTCGCCCGGCAGGAGGATCCTATGGCTACACCTTC. This encodes CASRPAGGSYGYTF.

A single count supports this clone. This chain joins TRBV19 and TRBJ1-1, with TRBD1 as a possible D gene (6 bases). The CDR3 is 13 amino acids. CDR1 is LNHDA and CDR2 is SQIVND in the germline V gene (reference sequence). V lost 9 bases and J 7 bases, leaving 18 bases between the germline ends. The CDR3 coding sequence is TGTGCCAGCCTCAGGGAGGGGGGCCTTGAAGCTTTCTTT. Its protein product is CASLREGGLEAFF.

This clone was seen only a few times. V and J are TRBV28 and TRBJ2-1; the match to TRBD2 covers 8 bases. Per the germline V gene, CDR1 is MDHEN and CDR2 is SYDVKM. V was clipped by 4 bases and J by 6 bases; unmatched bases: 8. This CDR3 region has 15 residues. The chain's CDR3 is CASSWIGRAGNEQFF. The CDR3 nucleotides read TGTGCCAGCAGTTGGATCGGGAGGGCAGGCAATGAGCAGTTCTTC.

This rearrangement joins TRBV4-3 to TRBJ1-2; 9 nucleotides line up with TRBD1. V lost 3 bases, J lost 4 bases, and 6 bases stayed unmatched. CDR3 size: 15 residues. Per germline, CDR1 LGHNA and CDR2 YSLEER. The CDR3 sequence is CASSHDTGGGYGYTF. CDR3 DNA: TGCGCCAGCAGCCATGATACAGGGGGCGGCTATGGCTACACCTTC.

This clone was detected only a few times. The genes are TRBV6-1 and TRBJ1-5, with D tentatively TRBD1 (5 bases). V lost 2 bases, J lost 2 bases, and 10 bases lay in between. Germline CDR1 reads MNHNS; CDR2 reads SASEGT. The CDR3 is 15 residues long. The CDR3 protein is CASSEFGGGNQPQHF. The DNA for the CDR3 is TGTGCCAGCAGTGAATTTGGAGGGGGCAATCAGCCCCAGCATTTT.

This clone has only a few counts. The V gene is TRBV7-9, the J gene TRBJ2-7; TRBD1 matches 10 bases. CDR1 and CDR2 from the germline V gene are SEHNR and FQNEAQ (reference sequence). Germline trimming cut 5 bases from V and 4 bases from J; bases unmatched to any gene: 8. CDR3 length: 15 residues. The CDR3: CASSHGQGEGYEQYF. The CDR3 DNA reads TGTGCCAGCAGCCACGGACAGGGGGAGGGATACGAGCAGTACTTC.

This clone was counted a few times. The chain employs TRBV25-1 and TRBJ1-1; 7 bases line up with TRBD1. The CDR3 consists of 15 residues. CDR1 and CDR2 (germline): MGHDK, SYGVNS. V lost 5 bases and J lost 1; bases outside the gene matches: 7. CDR3 bases: TGTGCCAGCAGTCTCCAGGGGGTGGCGAACACTGAAGCTTTCTTT. Its translation: CASSLQGVANTEAFF.

V usage is TRBV19 and J usage is TRBJ2-1; 8 nucleotides match TRBD2. Unmatched junction bases numbered 7, after V lost 0 bases and J lost 0 bases. There are 18 residues in the CDR3. From germline, CDR1 is LNHDA and CDR2 SQIVND (reference sequence). The CDR3 is CASSIDGGGPSSYNEQFF. In nucleotides, the CDR3 is TGTGCCAGTAGTATAGATGGCGGGGGGCCGAGCTCCTACAATGAGCAGTTCTTC.

The chain has TRBV9 and TRBJ2-7, with 9 nucleotides matching TRBD2. V was pared by 0 bases and J by 2 bases, with 9 bases of the junction left unmatched. The germline gives CDR1 SGDLS, CDR2 YYNGEE. This CDR3 region has 17 residues. The CDR3 loop reads CASSVGSPTSGAYEQYF. The CDR3 bases are TGTGCCAGCAGCGTAGGAAGTCCGACTAGCGGTGCCTACGAGCAGTACTTC.

The genes are TRBV12-5 and TRBJ2-7; no clear D gene. The V end lost 5 bases, the J end lost 6 bases, and 17 bases lay between the germline ends. The CDR3 contains 14 residues. Germline values: CDR1 LGHNT, CDR2 FRNRAP. The CDR3 sequence: CASGPFGGPVEQYF. The DNA of the CDR3 is TGTGCTAGTGGTCCCTTCGGCGGCCCGGTCGAGCAGTACTTC.

V gene TRBV27 combines with J gene TRBJ2-2; 10 nucleotides agree with TRBD1. Looked up from germline, CDR1 is MNHEY and CDR2 is SMNVEV (reference sequence). The CDR3 runs 15 residues. Trimming cost V 5 bases and J 7 bases; bases outside gene matches: 7. The DNA for the CDR3 is TGTGCCAGCAGTAGTCGGGACAGGGGATACGGGGAGCTGTTTTTT. Translation gives CASSSRDRGYGELFF.

The V call is TRBV29-1, the J call TRBJ2-3; TRBD2 is a possible D gene (6 bases). The CDR3 runs 16 residues. Germline assignment: CDR1 SQVTM and CDR2 ANQGSEA. V was cut by 4 bases and J by 2 bases, with 19 bases left in between. CDR3 bases: TGCAGCGTTGGGGTGGAGCGGGCAGGTTACACAGATACGCAGTATTTT. This sequence encodes CSVGVERAGYTDTQYF.

The gene calls are TRBV11-2 and TRBJ2-3; the D gene is possibly TRBD2 (6 bases). The CDR3 loop spans 16 amino acids. Germline V lookup: CDR1 SGHAT, CDR2 FQNNGV. V gave up 5 bases and J gave up 2 bases, with 17 bases separating them. The DNA for the CDR3 is TGTGCCAGCAGCGCCGGTTGGGGGGTAGACACAGATACGCAGTATTTT. Translation gives CASSAGWGVDTDTQYF.

CDR3 amino acids: CASSPPGQGIEKLFF. The DNA for the CDR3 is TGTGCCAGCTCACCTCCGGGACAGGGGATTGAAAAACTGTTTTTT. The chain uses TRBV18 and TRBJ1-4; TRBD1 agrees at 10 bases. Losses at the gene ends were 3 bases for V and 7 bases for J; bases not matched to a gene: 5. The germline gives CDR1 KGHSH, CDR2 LQKENI. CDR3 size: 15 residues.

This clone showed up just once. This chain connects TRBV5-5 to TRBJ2-1; TRBD1 matches 9 bases. J gave up 5 bases and V 1 base, and 4 bases lay outside the gene matches. Germline V gene lookup returns CDR1 SGHKS and CDR2 YYEKEE (reference sequence). This CDR3 has 15 amino acids. The CDR3 protein is CASSLRGQGNNEQFF. DNA for the CDR3: TGTGCCAGCAGCTTGCGCGGACAGGGGAACAATGAGCAGTTCTTC.